This T cell receptor beta chain was recorded in a study of T cell responses to AZD1222 COVID-19 vaccine. Overall study results and limits: Spike was spanned by vaccine-associated CD4 TCRs, with dominance at 160-218 and 743-854.

Measured with immunoSEQ multiplex PCR; TCRdb has only the in-frame clones, and not every one. The table records some 180,000 clones, around 92% of them present only once. Trimming removed 7 bases from V and 0 bases from J, with 9 bases in between. The CDR3 sequence is 14 residues long. Germline V gives CDR1 MNHEY, CDR2 SVGAGI. On this clone itself: Its antigen remains unknown.

The rearrangement joins TRBV6-5 to TRBJ2-2; no clear D. The starting material was peripheral blood, obtained on day 0 of AZD1222 vaccination. The receptor was derived from an adult in good health. The CDR3 is CASTEVANTGELFF. CDR3 nucleotides: TGTGCCAGCACAGAGGTCGCGAACACCGGGGAGCTGTTTTTT.